This T cell receptor beta chain comes out of a study of cytomegalovirus exposure and HLA in healthy donors. Germline V gene sequence: CDR1 SGDLS, CDR2 YYNGEE. The V end lost 0 bases, the J end lost 5 bases, and 9 bases lay between the germline ends. The length of the CDR3 is 14 residues. 13 Jbeta primers and 60 Vbeta primers were used for the PCR. Libraries were prepared by immunoSEQ multiplex PCR; TCRdb keeps only in-frame clonotypes and omits some of them. The table shows under 150,000 clones, with around four fifths occurring only once. This clone was counted once. What it recognizes is unknown. The study, taken as a whole, reports: TCR beta V- and J-gene trimming, according to a later analysis, was linked to a missense DCLRE1C variant. Accurate prediction of most subjects' HLA-A and HLA-B alleles from TCR beta sequences was reported. At a 0.05 false discovery rate, a later analysis found approximately 17,000 TCR beta sequences to be associated with HLA alleles.

The material sequenced was PBMCs. The sequence derives from a woman aged 40 to 50 in good health and CMV-seropositive. This sequence joins TRBV9 and TRBJ2-1; a possible D gene is TRBD2 (5 bases). The CDR3 is CASSVDLADNEQFF. The CDR3 DNA follows: TGTGCCAGCAGCGTAGATCTAGCCGACAATGAGCAGTTCTTC. Variable domain in full (rest from reference TRBV9 and TRBJ2-1): DSGVTQTPKHLITATGQRVTLRCSPRSGDLSVYWYQQSLDQGLQFLIQYYNGEERAKGNILERFSAQQFPDLHSELNLSSLELGDSALYFCASSVDLADNEQFFGPGTRLTVL.